A selection of T cell receptor beta chains follows, all from one sample in a study of neurological immune-mediated disorders. TCRdb re-called the 5' RACE reads with MiXCR, one entry per CDR3 protein. The table has 65,000 to 70,000 distinct CDR3 sequences, approximately 4.2% seen once. Sequenced sample: PBMCs. The receptors stem from a man in his forties or fifties with multiple sclerosis. Each CDR3 is given with its conserved first and last residue. D genes are given only for firm matches. Clone size is given as how often the clone was seen (once, few, many) or a class if it is expanded.

d_gene: TRBD1
j_gene: TRBJ1-5
v_gene: TRBV20-1
abundance: many
CDR3aa: CSASGFGTVLNQPQHF
CDR3nt: TGCAGTGCTAGCGGTTTTGGGACAGTTCTCAATCAGCCCCAGCATTTT

d_gene: NA
j_gene: TRBJ2-2
v_gene: TRBV5-1
abundance: few
CDR3aa: CASSLGRSTGELFF
CDR3nt: TGCGCCAGCAGCTTGGGTCGTAGCACGGGGGAGCTGTTTTTT

d_gene: TRBD1
j_gene: TRBJ1-2
v_gene: TRBV2
abundance: many
CDR3aa: CASNRQGLLYGYTF
CDR3nt: TGTGCCAGCAATCGACAGGGGCTTCTTTATGGCTACACCTTC

d_gene: NA
j_gene: TRBJ2-2
v_gene: TRBV15
abundance: many
CDR3aa: CATSTRELDTGELFF
CDR3nt: TGTGCCACCAGCACGAGAGAACTTGACACCGGGGAGCTGTTTTTT

d_gene: NA
j_gene: TRBJ2-2
v_gene: TRBV5-5
abundance: many
CDR3aa: CASSLVLNTGELFF
CDR3nt: TGTGCCAGCAGCTTGGTGTTGAACACCGGGGAGCTGTTTTTT

d_gene: NA
j_gene: TRBJ2-7
v_gene: TRBV5-1
abundance: many
CDR3aa: CASSPNGVGEQYF
CDR3nt: TGCGCCAGCAGCCCTAATGGGGTGGGCGAGCAGTACTTC

d_gene: NA
j_gene: TRBJ2-7
v_gene: TRBV7-9
abundance: many
CDR3aa: CASSLLDRGYEQYF
CDR3nt: TGTGCCAGCAGCTTATTAGACAGAGGCTACGAGCAGTACTTC

d_gene: NA
j_gene: TRBJ2-1
v_gene: TRBV7-2
abundance: many
CDR3aa: CASSLAWSYNEQFF
CDR3nt: TGTGCCAGCAGCTTAGCTTGGTCCTACAATGAGCAGTTCTTC

d_gene: NA
j_gene: TRBJ1-2
v_gene: TRBV5-1
abundance: many
CDR3aa: CASTLVLVYYGYTF
CDR3nt: TGCGCCAGCACCCTAGTCCTGGTGTACTATGGCTACACCTTC

d_gene: NA
j_gene: TRBJ1-1
v_gene: TRBV29-1
abundance: many
CDR3aa: CSVAWGTEAFF
CDR3nt: TGCAGCGTTGCATGGGGGACTGAAGCTTTCTTT

d_gene: NA
j_gene: TRBJ1-6
v_gene: TRBV20-1
abundance: many
CDR3aa: CSAPDPWDSPLHF
CDR3nt: TGCAGTGCTCCGGACCCCTGGGATTCACCCCTCCACTTT

d_gene: NA
j_gene: TRBJ2-7
v_gene: TRBV5-1
abundance: many
CDR3aa: CASTLPPGGEQYF
CDR3nt: TGCGCCAGCACCCTTCCCCCGGGCGGCGAGCAGTACTTC

d_gene: NA
j_gene: TRBJ2-2
v_gene: TRBV7-2
abundance: many
CDR3aa: CASSLEGLRGELFF
CDR3nt: TGTGCCAGCAGCTTAGAGGGTCTACGCGGGGAGCTGTTTTTT

d_gene: NA
j_gene: TRBJ2-6
v_gene: TRBV15
abundance: many
CDR3aa: CATSRDPGANVLTF
CDR3nt: TGTGCCACCAGCAGAGATCCGGGGGCCAACGTCCTGACTTTC

d_gene: NA
j_gene: TRBJ2-2
v_gene: TRBV5-1
abundance: many
CDR3aa: CASSLDLAGELFF
CDR3nt: TGCGCCAGCAGCTTGGACCTGGCCGGGGAGCTGTTTTTT

d_gene: TRBD1
j_gene: TRBJ2-3
v_gene: TRBV6-2/TRBV6-3
abundance: many
CDR3aa: CASSYARDRELYTQYF
CDR3nt: TGTGCCAGCAGTTACGCCCGGGACAGGGAGTTATATACGCAGTATTTT

d_gene: NA
j_gene: TRBJ1-5
v_gene: TRBV15
abundance: many
CDR3aa: CATSRDRLNQPQHF
CDR3nt: TGTGCCACCAGCAGAGATCGGTTAAATCAGCCCCAGCATTTT

d_gene: NA
j_gene: TRBJ2-5
v_gene: TRBV20-1
abundance: many
CDR3aa: CSATRGLWETQYF
CDR3nt: TGCAGTGCAACTCGAGGGTTGTGGGAGACCCAGTACTTC

d_gene: NA
j_gene: TRBJ1-4
v_gene: TRBV12-3/TRBV12-4
abundance: many
CDR3aa: CASKLGQFNEKLFF
CDR3nt: TGTGCCAGCAAACTCGGACAGTTTAATGAAAAACTGTTTTTT

d_gene: TRBD1
j_gene: TRBJ2-1
v_gene: TRBV2
abundance: many
CDR3aa: CASSEGRQGYEQFF
CDR3nt: TGTGCCAGCAGTGAAGGGAGACAGGGTTATGAGCAGTTCTTC

d_gene: NA
j_gene: TRBJ1-1
v_gene: TRBV11-2
abundance: many
CDR3aa: CASSSIPGTEAFF
CDR3nt: TGTGCCAGCAGTTCCATCCCGGGCACTGAAGCTTTCTTT

d_gene: NA
j_gene: TRBJ2-5
v_gene: TRBV5-1
abundance: many
CDR3aa: CASSRNRPDQETQYF
CDR3nt: TGCGCCAGCAGCCGCAACAGGCCGGACCAAGAGACCCAGTACTTC

d_gene: NA
j_gene: TRBJ2-3
v_gene: TRBV3-1
abundance: many
CDR3aa: CASSQGRVTDTQYF
CDR3nt: TGTGCCAGCAGCCAGGGCAGGGTCACAGATACGCAGTATTTT

d_gene: NA
j_gene: TRBJ2-1
v_gene: TRBV5-1
abundance: many
CDR3aa: CASSHHGTGPDEQFF
CDR3nt: TGCGCCAGCAGCCACCACGGGACGGGCCCCGATGAGCAGTTCTTC